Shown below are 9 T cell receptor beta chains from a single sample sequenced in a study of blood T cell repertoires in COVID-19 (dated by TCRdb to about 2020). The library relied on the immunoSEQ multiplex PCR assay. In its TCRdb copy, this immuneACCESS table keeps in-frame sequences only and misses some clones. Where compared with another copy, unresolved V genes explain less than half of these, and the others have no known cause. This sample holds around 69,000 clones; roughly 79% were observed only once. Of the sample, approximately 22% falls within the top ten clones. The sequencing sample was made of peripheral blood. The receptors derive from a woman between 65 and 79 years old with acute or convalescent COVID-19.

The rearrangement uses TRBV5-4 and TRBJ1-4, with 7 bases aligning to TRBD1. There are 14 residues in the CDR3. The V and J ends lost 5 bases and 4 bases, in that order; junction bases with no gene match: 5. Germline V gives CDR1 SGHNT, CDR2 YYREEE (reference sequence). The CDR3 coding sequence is TGTGCCAGCAGTTCGGGACAGTTTAATGAAAAACTGTTTTTT. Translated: CASSSGQFNEKLFF.

For the CDR3, the DNA is TGTGCCACCAGCGGGGGTGGGCAGGGAGGTCAGCCCCAGCATTTT. Amino acids: CATSGGGQGGQPQHF. The chain recombines TRBV15 with TRBJ1-5; the D gene is possibly TRBD1 (5 bases). Germline V CDR1 and CDR2: LNHNV, YYDKDF (reference sequence). Trimming cost V 5 bases and J 6 bases, with 17 bases left between them. This CDR3 is built from 15 residues.

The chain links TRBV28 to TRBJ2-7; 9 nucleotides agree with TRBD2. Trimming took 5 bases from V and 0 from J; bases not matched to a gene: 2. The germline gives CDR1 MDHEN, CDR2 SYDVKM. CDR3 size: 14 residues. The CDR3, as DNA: TGTGCCAGCAGTCCACTAGCGGGCTCCTACGAGCAGTACTTC. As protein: CASSPLAGSYEQYF.

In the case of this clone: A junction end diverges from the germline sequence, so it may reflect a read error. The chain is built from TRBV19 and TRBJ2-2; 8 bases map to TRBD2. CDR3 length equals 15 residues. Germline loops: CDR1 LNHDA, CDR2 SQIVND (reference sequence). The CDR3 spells CASNIAGYGTGELFF. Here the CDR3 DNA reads TGTGCCAGTAATATAGCGGGATATGGCACCGGGGAGCTGTTTTTT.

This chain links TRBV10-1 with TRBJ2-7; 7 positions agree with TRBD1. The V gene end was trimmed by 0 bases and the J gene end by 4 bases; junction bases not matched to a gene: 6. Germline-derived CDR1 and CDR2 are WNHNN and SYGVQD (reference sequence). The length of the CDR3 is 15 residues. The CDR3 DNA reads TGCGCCAGCAGTGAGTCGCTGGGACAGTTGTACGAGCAGTACTTC. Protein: CASSESLGQLYEQYF.

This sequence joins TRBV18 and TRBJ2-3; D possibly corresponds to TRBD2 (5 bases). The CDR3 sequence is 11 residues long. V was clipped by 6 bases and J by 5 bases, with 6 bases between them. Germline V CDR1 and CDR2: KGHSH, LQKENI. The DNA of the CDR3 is TGTGCCAGCTCGGAGGAAGATACGCAGTATTTT. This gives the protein CASSEEDTQYF.

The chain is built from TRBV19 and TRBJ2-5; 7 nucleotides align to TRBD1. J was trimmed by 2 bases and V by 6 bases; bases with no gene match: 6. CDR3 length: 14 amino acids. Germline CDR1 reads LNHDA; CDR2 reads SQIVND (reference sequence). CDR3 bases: TGTGCCAGTAGCCGACAGGGCCAACAAGAGACCCAGTACTTC. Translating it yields CASSRQGQQETQYF. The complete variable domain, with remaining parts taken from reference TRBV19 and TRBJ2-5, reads DGGITQSPKYLFRKEGQNVTLSCEQNLNHDAMYWYRQDPGQGLRLIYYSQIVNDFQKGDIAEGYSVSREKKESFPLTVTSAQKNPTAFYLCASSRQGQQETQYFGPGTRLLVL.

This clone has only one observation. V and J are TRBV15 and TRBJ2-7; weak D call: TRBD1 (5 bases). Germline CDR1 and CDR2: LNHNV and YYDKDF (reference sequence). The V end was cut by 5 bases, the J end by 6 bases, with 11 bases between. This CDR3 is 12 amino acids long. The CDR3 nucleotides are TGTGCCACCAGCCGAGTAGGGGCCGAGCAGTACTTC. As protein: CATSRVGAEQYF. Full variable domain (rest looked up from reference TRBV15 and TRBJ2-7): DAMVIQNPRYQVTQFGKPVTLSCSQTLNHNVMYWYQQKSSQAPKLLFHYYDKDFNNEADTPDNFQSRRPNTSFCFLDIRSPGLGDTAMYLCATSRVGAEQYFGPGTRLTVT.

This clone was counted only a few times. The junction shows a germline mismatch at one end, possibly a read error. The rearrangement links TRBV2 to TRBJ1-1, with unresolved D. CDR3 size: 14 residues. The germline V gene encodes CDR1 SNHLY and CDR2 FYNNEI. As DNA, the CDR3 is TGTGCCAGCAGAGAAGGGTACAACAGCCCCCCAGCTTTCTTT. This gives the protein CASREGYNSPPAFF.